This T cell receptor (beta chain) was retrieved from a study of T cell responses to AZD1222 COVID-19 vaccine (dated by TCRdb to the early 2020s). A note on the overall study: AZD1222 recipients whose second dose came at about 4 weeks and those whose second dose came at about 12 weeks were combined into one group, since spike-specific TCR depth and breadth did not differ between the two schedules. Enrollment into the trials was organized by age into subgroups of 18-55, 56-69 and 70-plus years, and those subgroups contained around 150, 28 and 57 TCR-sequenced participants, respectively. TCR sequencing covered fewer than 250 trial participants: approximately 200 given two doses of AZD1222 and some 25 given two doses of MenACWY control vaccine.

V lost 4 bases and J lost 0 bases; the stretch between them is 12 bases long. The germline V gene sets CDR1 to SNHLY and CDR2 to FYNNEI. There are 15 amino acids in the CDR3, from cysteine to phenylalanine inclusive. The sequence is cut down to CDR3 DNA, 45 bases in frame from base 1. The time point label of this sample denotes: baseline before first vaccination. Vaccinee samples were obtained from the UK trials COV001 and COV002, which included a single-blind randomized controlled phase 2/3 trial of AZD1222 (ChAdOx1 nCoV-19) in healthy adults. For TCRbeta chain sequencing, PBMC samples from trial participants were taken at day 0 and at day 28 after the second dose. The CDR3 regions of human TCRbeta chains were analyzed by immunosequencing. The authors' pipeline ran thus. Repertoire TCRs were matched against a reference library of SARS-CoV-2-specific TCRs generated with the MIRA antigen-specificity platform. Breadth was defined as the fraction of unique TCRs that were SARS-CoV-2-associated, and depth was defined as the fraction of total T cells that were SARS-CoV-2-associated. Using the MIRA data, every spike-specific TCR was mapped to the spike region that the TCR reacted to and assigned to either a CD4 or a CD8 class. Log10-transformed breadth and depth values were compared by one-way ANOVA with Sidak's multiple comparisons tests. Imported from immuneACCESS, the table was reduced by TCRdb to in-frame sequences with V and J called. These copies leave out some clones; in studies compared against another copy, an unresolved V gene accounts for under half, and the cause of the remainder is not known. That table supplies the V and J calls and clone size; D and trimming were determined from the DNA. The sample data list 150,000 to 200,000 clones, and 85% to 95% of these were observed just once. The ten largest account for 8% to 13% of the sample.

Regarding this clone: Its antigen target is currently unknown. Qualities for individual bases were not recorded, and no much larger clone is one base off.

General conclusions and limits of the study: Participants were mostly white British, with more females than males. The authors suggested clonal diversity may have been underestimated. After two AZD1222 doses, spike-specific TCR breadth and depth were significantly higher than at day 0 and than in MenACWY recipients. The 56-69-year group was small, and its depth increase did not reach significance, likely because of low power. Only a handful of AZD1222 recipients were SARS-CoV-2 seropositive at baseline, limiting conclusions about previously exposed vaccinees. Because no samples from the day 14 peak response were available, repertoires could be characterized only after the peak T cell response. Reportedly, close to half of the unique spike-specific TCRs recognized epitopes lying outside the regions that are mutated in the B.1.351 and B.1.1.7 variants. The whole spike protein was spanned by vaccine-associated CD4 TCRs, and dominant responses were seen in regions 160-218 and 743-854.

This clonotype was sampled from an adult in good health. The rearrangement joined TRBV2 to TRBJ1-2; the D gene cannot be named for sure. Specimen: peripheral blood, collected on day 0 of AZD1222 vaccination. The CDR3 amino acid sequence is: CASSARLLANYGYTF. The DNA sequence is as follows: TGTGCCAGCAGTGCCCGACTCTTAGCTAACTATGGCTACACCTTC.